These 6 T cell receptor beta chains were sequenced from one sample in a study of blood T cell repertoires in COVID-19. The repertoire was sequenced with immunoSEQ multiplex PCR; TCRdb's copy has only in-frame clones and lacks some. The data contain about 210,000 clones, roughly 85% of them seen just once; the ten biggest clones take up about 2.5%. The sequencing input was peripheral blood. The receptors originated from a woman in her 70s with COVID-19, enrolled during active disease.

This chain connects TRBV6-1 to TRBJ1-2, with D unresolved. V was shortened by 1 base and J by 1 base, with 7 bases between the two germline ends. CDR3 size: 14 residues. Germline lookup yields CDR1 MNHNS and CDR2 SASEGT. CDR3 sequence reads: CASSEGSLNYGYTF. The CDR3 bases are TGTGCCAGCAGTGAAGGGAGCCTTAACTATGGCTACACCTTC.

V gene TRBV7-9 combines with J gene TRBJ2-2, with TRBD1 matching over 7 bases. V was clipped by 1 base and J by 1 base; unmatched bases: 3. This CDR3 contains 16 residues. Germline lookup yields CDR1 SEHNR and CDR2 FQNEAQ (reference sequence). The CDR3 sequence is CASSLEGTVNTGELFF. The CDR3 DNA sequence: TGTGCCAGCAGCTTAGAAGGGACAGTGAACACCGGGGAGCTGTTTTTT. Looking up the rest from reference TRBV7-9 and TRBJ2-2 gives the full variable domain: DTGVSQNPRHKITKRGQNVTFRCDPISEHNRLYWYRQTLGQGPEFLTYFQNEAQLEKSRLLSDRFSAERPKGSFSTLEIQRTEQGDSAMYLCASSLEGTVNTGELFFGEGSRLTVL.

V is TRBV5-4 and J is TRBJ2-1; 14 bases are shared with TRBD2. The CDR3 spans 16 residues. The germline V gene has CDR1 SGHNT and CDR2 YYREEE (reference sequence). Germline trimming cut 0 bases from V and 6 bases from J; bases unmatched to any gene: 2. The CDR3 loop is CASSLEGTSGSNEQFF. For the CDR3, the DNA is TGTGCCAGCAGCTTGGAAGGGACTAGCGGGAGCAATGAGCAGTTCTTC.

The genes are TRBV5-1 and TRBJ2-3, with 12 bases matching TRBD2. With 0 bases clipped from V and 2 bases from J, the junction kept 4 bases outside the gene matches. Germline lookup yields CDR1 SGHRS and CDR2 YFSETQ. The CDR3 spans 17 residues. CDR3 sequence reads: CASSLEPSGGATDTQYF. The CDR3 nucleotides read TGCGCCAGCAGCTTGGAGCCTAGCGGGGGGGCCACAGATACGCAGTATTTT.

CDR3 DNA sequence: TGCGCCAGCAGTGAGTCTGGGACAAAGCTTAACTATGGCTACACCTTC. Its protein product is CASSESGTKLNYGYTF. The chain carries TRBV10-1 and TRBJ1-2; maybe TRBD1 (6 bases). From germline, CDR1 is WNHNN and CDR2 SYGVQD (reference sequence). V was cut by 0 bases and J by 1 base, with 12 bases left in between. The CDR3 has 16 residues.

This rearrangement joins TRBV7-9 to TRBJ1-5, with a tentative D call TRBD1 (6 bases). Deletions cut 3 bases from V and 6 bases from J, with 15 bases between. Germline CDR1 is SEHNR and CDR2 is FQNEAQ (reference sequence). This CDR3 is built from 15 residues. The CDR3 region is CASSFEQGSLQPQHF. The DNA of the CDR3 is TGTGCCAGCAGCTTTGAACAGGGAAGCCTTCAGCCCCAGCATTTT. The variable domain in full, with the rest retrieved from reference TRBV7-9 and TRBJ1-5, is DTGVSQNPRHKITKRGQNVTFRCDPISEHNRLYWYRQTLGQGPEFLTYFQNEAQLEKSRLLSDRFSAERPKGSFSTLEIQRTEQGDSAMYLCASSFEQGSLQPQHFGDGTRLSIL.